The text below deals with one T cell receptor (beta chain). Which antigen it targets is not known. No quality values exist for individual bases; no much larger clone is one base distant. The time point label, read with the paper, signifies: around 25 months on ibrutinib. For TCR beta library preparation, about 2 micrograms of genomic DNA was extracted from cryopreserved PBMCs. Longitudinal blood samples from CLL patients on ibrutinib monotherapy were analyzed using high-throughput TCR beta sequencing. The patients took part in an open-label, single-center phase 2 trial of ibrutinib monotherapy. The data are from a study of cytotoxic CD8 clonotypes in ibrutinib-treated CLL (dated by TCRdb to the early 2020s). Notes on the research overall: In this cohort, about 16 patients were treatment-naive and more than 9 were relapsed/refractory, while approximately 18 had unmutated IGHV. Partial responses were observed in 24 patients and complete responses in 2; after a median follow-up of 68 months, remission was maintained in approximately 14 patients and progression was observed in approximately 12. Samples at response were collected after a median of roughly 13 months of treatment, with a range of 6 to 36 months. On average, each sample yielded around 250,000 productive templates and about 100,000 productive rearrangements. Longitudinal samples were available for about 30% of the roughly 86 trial participants. Cryopreserved peripheral blood mononuclear cells were collected at three points: before therapy, at response, and at either sustained remission or disease progression. Every remission and progressive disease sample was obtained while ibrutinib was still being received by the patients.

Study-level results and caveats: Sampling times were not matched between sustained-remission and progressing patients, and lymph node repertoires were not studied. Clonality rose at ibrutinib response, remained stable during sustained remission, and dropped back toward baseline at progression. Public clonotypes were rare and either shrank or stayed stable during treatment, and the rise in clonality at ibrutinib response reflected expansion of private clonotypes. Baseline clonality exceeded that of age-matched healthy donors and correlated strongly with circulating CD8+ T-cell counts.

The V end loses 0 bases and the J end loses 6 bases, and a stretch of 5 bases separates them. The CDR3, cysteine through phenylalanine, is 12 amino acids long. Kept here is only the CDR3 DNA, which spans 36 bases and is read in frame from base 1. The CDR1 and CDR2 encoded by the germline V gene are LGHNT and FRNRAP. On a MiSeq, deep resolution sequencing aimed for a depth between 1 in 1 million and 1 in 200,000 T cells, with each clonotype covered about 9.9x on average. TCR beta libraries were generated with the immunoSEQ hsTCRB Kit. The original pipeline was this. ImmunoSEQ Data Assistant and ImmunoSEQ Analyzer were used for data analysis, and V, D and J genes were assigned according to IMGT definitions. Clonality, which ranges from 0 to 1, was calculated as one minus the normalized Shannon entropy of productive rearrangement frequencies. Public clonotype analysis was restricted to overrepresented clonotypes comprising at least 0.05% of each patient's repertoire. Approximately 13 age-matched healthy donor repertoires from immuneACCESS served as clonality controls. TCRdb took this table from immuneACCESS and kept in-frame rearrangements with V and J called. Such tables lack part of the clones; where checked against another copy, unresolved V genes explain under half of the gap, and the rest is unexplained. V and J calls and clone size come straight from that table; D and trimming were deduced from the DNA. For this sample there are some 100,000 clones; about 58% appear just once. Of the sample, 35% to 40% is held by the ten largest clones.

This chain is built from TRBV12-5 and TRBJ2-5, with an unclear D gene assignment. The sample here was PBMCs, taken after 24 months of ibrutinib treatment. The sequence was collected from a human donor with chronic lymphocytic leukemia. The nucleotide sequence reads as follows: TGTGCTAGTGGTTTGGTAGGAAAGACCCAGTACTTC. Protein translation: CASGLVGKTQYF.